This TCR beta chain originates from a study of T cells in Graves' hyperthyroidism and ophthalmopathy. Regions amplified from RNA transcripts were the TCR beta CDR3 regions. RT-PCR in the first round (using the HTBI primer set) targeted the TCR CDR3. TCRdb re-derived calls from the multiplex PCR reads in MiXCR, one entry per CDR3 protein. The sample records nearly 110,000 distinct CDR3 sequences, roughly 15% being singletons. Disease duration under 2 months; hyperthyroidism patients were aged 18 to 65. Germline V gene sequence: CDR1 KGHSH, CDR2 LQKENI. V shed 5 bases and J shed 5 bases, with 15 bases lying between them. The CDR3 has 14 residues. This clonotype was seen repeatedly, ten times or more.

Sequenced material: blood. The sequence came from a woman aged 45-60 years with Graves' hyperthyroidism. This chain links TRBV18 with TRBJ1-1; D may be TRBD1 (5 bases). The CDR3 nucleotides read TGTGCCAGCTCATCCAACACCGCAGGGACTGAAGCTTTCTTT. Protein sequence: CASSSNTAGTEAFF.